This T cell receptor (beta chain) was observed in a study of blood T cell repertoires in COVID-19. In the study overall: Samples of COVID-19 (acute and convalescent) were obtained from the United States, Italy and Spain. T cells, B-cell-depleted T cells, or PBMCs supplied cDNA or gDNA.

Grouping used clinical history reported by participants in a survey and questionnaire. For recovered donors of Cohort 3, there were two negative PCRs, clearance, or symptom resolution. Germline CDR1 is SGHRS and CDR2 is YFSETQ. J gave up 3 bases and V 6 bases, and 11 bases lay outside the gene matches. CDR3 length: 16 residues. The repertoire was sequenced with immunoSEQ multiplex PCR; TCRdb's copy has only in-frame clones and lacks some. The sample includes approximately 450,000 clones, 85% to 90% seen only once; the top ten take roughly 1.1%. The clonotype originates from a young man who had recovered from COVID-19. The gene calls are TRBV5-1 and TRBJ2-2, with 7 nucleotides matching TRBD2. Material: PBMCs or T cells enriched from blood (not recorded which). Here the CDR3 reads CASTLVGGSDTGELFF. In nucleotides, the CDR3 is TGCGCCAGCACCCTAGTGGGAGGGTCGGACACCGGGGAGCTGTTTTTT. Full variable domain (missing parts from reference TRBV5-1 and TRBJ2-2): KAGVTQTPRYLIKTRGQQVTLSCSPISGHRSVSWYQQTPGQGLQFLFEYFSETQRNKGNFPGRFSGRQFSNSRSEMNVSTLELGDSALYLCASTLVGGSDTGELFFGEGSRLTVL.